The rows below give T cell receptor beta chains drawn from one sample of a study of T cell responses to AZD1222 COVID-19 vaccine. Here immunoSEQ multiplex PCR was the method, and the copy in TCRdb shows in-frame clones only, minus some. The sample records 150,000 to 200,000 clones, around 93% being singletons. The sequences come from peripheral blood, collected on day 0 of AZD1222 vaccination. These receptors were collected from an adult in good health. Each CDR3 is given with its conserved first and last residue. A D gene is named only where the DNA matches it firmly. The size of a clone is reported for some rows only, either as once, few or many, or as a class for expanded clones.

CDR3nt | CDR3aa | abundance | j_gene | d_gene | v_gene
TGTGCCAGCAGCCCCGCCGCGAACTATGGCTACACCTTC | CASSPAANYGYTF | - | TRBJ1-2 | - | TRBV2
TGTGCCAGCGCGTACAATGAGCAGTTCTTC | CASAYNEQFF | once | TRBJ2-1 | - | TRBV6-5
TGCGCCAGCAGCCAAGATAGAGCGGGAGGGTACAATGAGCAGTTCTTC | CASSQDRAGGYNEQFF | - | TRBJ2-1 | TRBD2 | TRBV4-1
TGTGCCAGCAGTTTATGGGGTCGGATGGGTCAGCCCCAGCATTTT | CASSLWGRMGQPQHF | - | TRBJ1-5 | - | TRBV28
TGTGCCAGCTCACCACCGGGCGGGCAGAATGAGCAGTTCTTC | CASSPPGGQNEQFF | - | TRBJ2-1 | - | TRBV18
TGTGCCAGCAGCTCGGGGGGAAAGGGGAGAACTGAAGCTTTCTTT | CASSSGGKGRTEAFF | - | TRBJ1-1 | - | TRBV9
TGTGCCAGCAGCGAGGGGGCAGGGGCAGATACGCAGTATTTT | CASSEGAGADTQYF | - | TRBJ2-3 | TRBD1 | TRBV3-1/TRBV3-2
TGTGCCAGTAGTAAGGGCAGGGAACTCTCCTACGAGCAGTACTTC | CASSKGRELSYEQYF | few | TRBJ2-7 | - | TRBV19
TGTGCCAGCAGTTTTCTCGACAGGCCCAACACTGAAGCTTTCTTT | CASSFLDRPNTEAFF | - | TRBJ1-1 | - | TRBV27
TGTGCCAGCAGCCAAGAGGTAGCGGGAGGGGCCAATGAGCAGTTCTTC | CASSQEVAGGANEQFF | - | TRBJ2-1 | TRBD2 | TRBV4-2
TGTGCCAGCAGCCAGATCGACGGGTCCTACGAGCAGTACTTC | CASSQIDGSYEQYF | - | TRBJ2-7 | - | TRBV3-1/TRBV3-2
TGTGCCAGCAGCCTTGACCTTGGGGTGGATAATGAAAAACTGTTTTTT | CASSLDLGVDNEKLFF | - | TRBJ1-4 | - | TRBV7-9
TGTGCCAGCAGTCCCACCAATCAGCCCCAGCATTTT | CASSPTNQPQHF | once | TRBJ1-5 | - | TRBV12-3/TRBV12-4
TGTGCCAGCAGCCAAGCGGGGCCCTACGAGCAGTACTTC | CASSQAGPYEQYF | once | TRBJ2-7 | - | TRBV3-1/TRBV3-2
TGTGCCAGCAGCTTAGGTGGGTTGGAGACCCAGTACTTC | CASSLGGLETQYF | - | TRBJ2-5 | - | TRBV7-2
TGCGCCAGCAGCTTGGATGCAGGGGGCGGTGATGGCTACACCTTC | CASSLDAGGGDGYTF | - | TRBJ1-2 | TRBD1 | TRBV5-1
TGTGCCAGCAGTGAAGATTCCCCCTCTCGAGCCGGGGAGCTGTTTTTT | CASSEDSPSRAGELFF | - | TRBJ2-2 | - | TRBV6-1
TGTGCCAGTAGTATGGACAATCAGCCCCAGCATTTT | CASSMDNQPQHF | - | TRBJ1-5 | - | TRBV19
TGTGCCAGCAGCTCTGGGACAGTCCAAGAGACCCAGTACTTC | CASSSGTVQETQYF | - | TRBJ2-5 | TRBD1 | TRBV5-4
TGTGCCAGCAGTAGGACAGGGAGTCGCCCCAATCAGCCCCAGCATTTT | CASSRTGSRPNQPQHF | once | TRBJ1-5 | TRBD1 | TRBV28
TGTGCCAGCAGCTTAGTATTAGCGGGGCCCTCCTACGAGCAGTACTTC | CASSLVLAGPSYEQYF | - | TRBJ2-7 | TRBD2 | TRBV11-2
TGCAGCGTTGAAGGGATCGGAAACACCATATATTTT | CSVEGIGNTIYF | - | TRBJ1-3 | - | TRBV29-1
TGCAGCGCTAAGACAGGGGGCAACTATGGCTACACCTTC | CSAKTGGNYGYTF | - | TRBJ1-2 | TRBD1 | TRBV29-1
TGCGCCAGCAGCCCAGTCCAGGGGGCTAATTACGAGCAGTACTTC | CASSPVQGANYEQYF | - | TRBJ2-7 | TRBD1 | TRBV5-1
TGCGCCAGCAGTGCAGGGAACGGGCTAACTGGGGAGCAGTTCTTC | CASSAGNGLTGEQFF | - | TRBJ2-1 | - | TRBV10-1
TGCAGCGCTGGGACAGGGGGACCCCTCTACGAGCAGTACTTC | CSAGTGGPLYEQYF | - | TRBJ2-7 | TRBD1 | TRBV29-1
TGTGCCAGCTCACCACCCTTGGCGTCGACAGGGGCCGCCTACGAGCAGTACTTC | CASSPPLASTGAAYEQYF | few | TRBJ2-7 | TRBD1 | TRBV18
TGTGCCAGCAGCGGACAGGGTGAAGCTTTCTTT | CASSGQGEAFF | - | TRBJ1-1 | TRBD1 | TRBV9
TGTGCCAGTCGGACTCCGTACAATGAGCAGTTCTTC | CASRTPYNEQFF | - | TRBJ2-1 | - | TRBV12-3/TRBV12-4
TGTGCCAGCACCCCCGGGGGGGGGACCTACAATGAGCAGTTCTTC | CASTPGGGTYNEQFF | - | TRBJ2-1 | TRBD2 | TRBV27